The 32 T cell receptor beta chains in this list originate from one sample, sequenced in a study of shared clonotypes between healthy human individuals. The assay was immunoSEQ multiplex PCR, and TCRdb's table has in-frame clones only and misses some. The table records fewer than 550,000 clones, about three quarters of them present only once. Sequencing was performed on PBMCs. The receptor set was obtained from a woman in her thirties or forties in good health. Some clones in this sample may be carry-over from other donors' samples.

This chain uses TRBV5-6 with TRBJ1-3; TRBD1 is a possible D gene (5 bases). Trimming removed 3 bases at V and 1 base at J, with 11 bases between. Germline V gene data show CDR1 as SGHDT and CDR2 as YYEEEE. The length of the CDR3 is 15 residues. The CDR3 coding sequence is TGTGCCAGCAGCTCATCCAGGGTTTCTGGAAACACCATATATTTT. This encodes CASSSSRVSGNTIYF.

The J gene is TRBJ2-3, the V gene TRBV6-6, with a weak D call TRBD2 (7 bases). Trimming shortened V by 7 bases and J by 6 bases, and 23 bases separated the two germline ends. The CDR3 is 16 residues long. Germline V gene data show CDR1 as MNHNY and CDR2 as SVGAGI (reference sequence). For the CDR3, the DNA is TGTGCCAGCACCGCGTCTGCGAATGGGGGGGGCGATACGCAGTATTTT. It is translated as CASTASANGGGDTQYF.

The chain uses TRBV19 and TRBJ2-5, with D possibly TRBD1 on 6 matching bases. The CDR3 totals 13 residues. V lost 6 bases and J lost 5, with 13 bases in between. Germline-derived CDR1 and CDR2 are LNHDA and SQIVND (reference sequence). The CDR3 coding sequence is TGTGCCAGTAGGGGGTCAGGGGTGGAGACCCAGTACTTC. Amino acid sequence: CASRGSGVETQYF. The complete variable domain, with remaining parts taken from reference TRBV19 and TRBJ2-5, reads DGGITQSPKYLFRKEGQNVTLSCEQNLNHDAMYWYRQDPGQGLRLIYYSQIVNDFQKGDIAEGYSVSREKKESFPLTVTSAQKNPTAFYLCASRGSGVETQYFGPGTRLLVL.

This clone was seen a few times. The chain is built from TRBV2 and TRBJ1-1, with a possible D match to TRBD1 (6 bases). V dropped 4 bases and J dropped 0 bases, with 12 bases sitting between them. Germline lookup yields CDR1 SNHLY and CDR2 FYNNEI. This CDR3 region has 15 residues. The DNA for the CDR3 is TGTGCCAGCAGTGGTGGGGACACCATGAACACTGAAGCTTTCTTT. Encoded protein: CASSGGDTMNTEAFF.

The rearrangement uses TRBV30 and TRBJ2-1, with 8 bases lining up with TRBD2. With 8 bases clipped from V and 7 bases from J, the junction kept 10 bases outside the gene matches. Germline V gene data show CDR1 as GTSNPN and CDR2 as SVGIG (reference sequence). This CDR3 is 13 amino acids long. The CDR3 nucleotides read TGTGCCGGGACTAGGGGCGTTGGGAATGAGCAGTTCTTC. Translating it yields CAGTRGVGNEQFF. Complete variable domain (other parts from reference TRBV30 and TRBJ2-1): SQTIHQWPATLVQPVGSPLSLECTVEGTSNPNLYWYRQAAGRGLQLLFYSVGIGQISSEVPQNLSASRPQDRQFILSSKKLLLSDSGFYLCAGTRGVGNEQFFGPGTRLTVL.

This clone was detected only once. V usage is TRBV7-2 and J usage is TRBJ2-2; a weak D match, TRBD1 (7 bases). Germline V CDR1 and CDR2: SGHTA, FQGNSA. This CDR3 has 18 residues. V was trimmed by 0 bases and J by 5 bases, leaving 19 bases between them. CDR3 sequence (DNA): TGTGCCAGCAGCTTAGCCCCAGGAGGGGGCGGTGGGACCGGGGAGCTGTTTTTT. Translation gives CASSLAPGGGGGTGELFF.

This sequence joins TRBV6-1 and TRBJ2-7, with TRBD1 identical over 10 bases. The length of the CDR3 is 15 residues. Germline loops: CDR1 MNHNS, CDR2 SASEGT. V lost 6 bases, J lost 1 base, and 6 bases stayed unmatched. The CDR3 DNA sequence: TGTGCCAGCAGGTCCGGGACAGGGGCGTCCTACGAGCAGTACTTC. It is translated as CASRSGTGASYEQYF.

Here the CDR3 reads CAISGNREGNQPQHF. CDR3 DNA: TGTGCCATCAGTGGGAATAGGGAGGGCAATCAGCCCCAGCATTTT. The V and J genes are TRBV10-3 and TRBJ1-5; D is ambiguous. In germline, CDR1 is ENHRY, CDR2 SYGVKD. The CDR3 consists of 15 residues. Trimming cost V 4 bases and J 2 bases, with 12 bases left between them.

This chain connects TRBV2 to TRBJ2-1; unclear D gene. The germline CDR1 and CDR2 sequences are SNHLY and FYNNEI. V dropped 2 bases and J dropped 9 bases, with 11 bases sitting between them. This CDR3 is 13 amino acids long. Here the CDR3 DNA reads TGTGCCAGCAGTGAACTTAAGGTCAGTGAGCAGTTCTTC. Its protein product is CASSELKVSEQFF.

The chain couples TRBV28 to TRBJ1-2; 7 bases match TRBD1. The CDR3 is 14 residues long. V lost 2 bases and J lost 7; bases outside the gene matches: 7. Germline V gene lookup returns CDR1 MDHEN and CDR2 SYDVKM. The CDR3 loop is CASSLEGGSRGYTF. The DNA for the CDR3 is TGTGCCAGCAGTTTAGAAGGGGGCTCCCGTGGCTACACCTTC.

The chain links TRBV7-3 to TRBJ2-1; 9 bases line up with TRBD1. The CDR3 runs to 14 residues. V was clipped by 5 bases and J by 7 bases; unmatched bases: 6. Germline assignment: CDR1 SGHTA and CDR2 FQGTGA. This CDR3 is CASSPGQGRNEQFF. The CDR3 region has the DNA TGTGCCAGCAGCCCCGGACAGGGGAGGAATGAGCAGTTCTTC.

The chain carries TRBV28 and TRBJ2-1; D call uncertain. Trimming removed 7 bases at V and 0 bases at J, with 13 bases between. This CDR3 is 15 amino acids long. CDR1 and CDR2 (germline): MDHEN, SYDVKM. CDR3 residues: CASTLSLSSYNEQFF. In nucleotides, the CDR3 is TGTGCCAGCACCCTATCACTGAGCTCCTACAATGAGCAGTTCTTC.

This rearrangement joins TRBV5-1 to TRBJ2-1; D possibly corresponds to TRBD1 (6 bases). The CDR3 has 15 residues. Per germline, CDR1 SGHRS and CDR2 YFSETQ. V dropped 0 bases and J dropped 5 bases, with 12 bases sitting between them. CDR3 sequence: CASSLGGTFDNEQFF. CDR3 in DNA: TGCGCCAGCAGCTTGGGGGGGACATTTGACAATGAGCAGTTCTTC.

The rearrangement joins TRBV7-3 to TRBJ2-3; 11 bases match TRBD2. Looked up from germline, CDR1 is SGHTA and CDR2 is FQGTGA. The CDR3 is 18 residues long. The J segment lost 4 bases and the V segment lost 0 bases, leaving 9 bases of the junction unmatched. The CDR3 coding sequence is TGTGCCAGCAGCTTAACGGGAATAGCGGGAGGGCCACCAGATACGCAGTATTTT. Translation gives CASSLTGIAGGPPDTQYF.

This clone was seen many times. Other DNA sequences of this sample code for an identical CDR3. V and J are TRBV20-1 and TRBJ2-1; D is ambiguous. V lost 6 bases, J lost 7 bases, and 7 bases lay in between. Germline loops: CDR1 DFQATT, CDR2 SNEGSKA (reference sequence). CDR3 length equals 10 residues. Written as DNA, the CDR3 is TGCAGTGCCCTGGTAAATGAGCAGTTCTTC. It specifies CSALVNEQFF.

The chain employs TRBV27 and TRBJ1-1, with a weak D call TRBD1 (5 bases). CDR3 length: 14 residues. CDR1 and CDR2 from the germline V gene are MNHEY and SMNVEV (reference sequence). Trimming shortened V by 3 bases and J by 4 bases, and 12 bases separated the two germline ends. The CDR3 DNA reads TGTGCCAGCAGTTTTTTCGAGGGGAGCACTGAAGCTTTCTTT. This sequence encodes CASSFFEGSTEAFF.

The CDR3: CASSRDQGREQYF. The CDR3 DNA follows: TGCGCCAGCAGCCGCGACCAAGGACGCGAGCAGTACTTC. The chain has TRBV5-1 and TRBJ2-7; D is unresolved. The CDR3 length is 13 residues. Germline V gives CDR1 SGHRS, CDR2 YFSETQ. Trimming removed 4 bases from V and 6 bases from J, with 14 bases in between. The full variable domain, rest sourced from reference TRBV5-1 and TRBJ2-7, is KAGVTQTPRYLIKTRGQQVTLSCSPISGHRSVSWYQQTPGQGLQFLFEYFSETQRNKGNFPGRFSGRQFSNSRSEMNVSTLELGDSALYLCASSRDQGREQYFGPGTRLTVT.

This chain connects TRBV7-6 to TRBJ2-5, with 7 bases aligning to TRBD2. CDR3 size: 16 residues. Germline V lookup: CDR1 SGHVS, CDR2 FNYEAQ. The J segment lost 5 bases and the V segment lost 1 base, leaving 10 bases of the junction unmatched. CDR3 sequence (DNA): TGTGCCAGCAGCTTAGAGGCTAGCCAGGGAGGGGAGACCCAGTACTTC. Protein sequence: CASSLEASQGGETQYF.

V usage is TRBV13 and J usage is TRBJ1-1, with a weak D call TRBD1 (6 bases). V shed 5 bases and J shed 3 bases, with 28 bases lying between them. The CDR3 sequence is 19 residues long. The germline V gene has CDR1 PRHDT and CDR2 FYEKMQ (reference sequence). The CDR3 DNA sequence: TGTGCCAGCAGCACCCGTCCCCTCCTGGCAGGGGACACTTACACTGAAGCTTTCTTT. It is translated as CASSTRPLLAGDTYTEAFF.

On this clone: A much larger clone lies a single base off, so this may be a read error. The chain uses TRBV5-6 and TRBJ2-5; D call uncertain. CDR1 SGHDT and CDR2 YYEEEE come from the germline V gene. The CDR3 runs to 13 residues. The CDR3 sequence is CTSSLYNQETQYF. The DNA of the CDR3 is TGTACCAGCAGCTTGTACAACCAAGAGACCCAGTACTTC.

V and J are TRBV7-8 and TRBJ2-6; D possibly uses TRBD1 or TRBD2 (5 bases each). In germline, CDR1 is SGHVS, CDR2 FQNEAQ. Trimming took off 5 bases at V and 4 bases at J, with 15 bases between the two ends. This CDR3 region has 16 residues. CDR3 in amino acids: CASSNSGLAGANVLTF. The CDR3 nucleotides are TGTGCCAGCAGCAACTCAGGGCTAGCCGGGGCCAACGTCCTGACTTTC.

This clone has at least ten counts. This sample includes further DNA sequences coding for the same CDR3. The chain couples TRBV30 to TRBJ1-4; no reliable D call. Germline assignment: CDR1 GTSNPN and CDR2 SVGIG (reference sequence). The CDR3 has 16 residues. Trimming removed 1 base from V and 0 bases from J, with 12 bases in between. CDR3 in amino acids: CAWSASRTSTNEKLFF. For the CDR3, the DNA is TGTGCCTGGAGTGCCTCGAGGACGTCAACTAATGAAAAACTGTTTTTT.

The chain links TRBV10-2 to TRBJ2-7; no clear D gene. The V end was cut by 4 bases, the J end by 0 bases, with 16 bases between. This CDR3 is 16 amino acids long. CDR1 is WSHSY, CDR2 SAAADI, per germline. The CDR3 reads CASSGPPGQSSYEQYF. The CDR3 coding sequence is TGCGCCAGCAGTGGACCCCCGGGCCAAAGCTCCTACGAGCAGTACTTC.

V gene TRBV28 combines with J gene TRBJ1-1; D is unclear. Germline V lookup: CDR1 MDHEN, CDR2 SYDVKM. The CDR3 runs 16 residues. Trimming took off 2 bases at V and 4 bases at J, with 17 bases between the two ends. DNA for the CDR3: TGTGCCAGCAGTTTACGGGGAGGAGGGCCGAGCACTGAAGCTTTCTTT. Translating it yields CASSLRGGGPSTEAFF. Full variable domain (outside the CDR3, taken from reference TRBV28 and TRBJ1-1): DVKVTQSSRYLVKRTGEKVFLECVQDMDHENMFWYRQDPGLGLRLIYFSYDVKMKEKGDIPEGYSVSREKKERFSLILESASTNQTSMYLCASSLRGGGPSTEAFFGQGTRLTVV.

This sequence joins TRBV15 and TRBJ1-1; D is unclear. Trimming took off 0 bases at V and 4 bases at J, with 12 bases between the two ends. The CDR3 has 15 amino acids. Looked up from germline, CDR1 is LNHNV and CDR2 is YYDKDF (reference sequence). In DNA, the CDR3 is TGTGCCACCAGCAGAGATGCAGGTACGGTCACTGAAGCTTTCTTT. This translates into CATSRDAGTVTEAFF.

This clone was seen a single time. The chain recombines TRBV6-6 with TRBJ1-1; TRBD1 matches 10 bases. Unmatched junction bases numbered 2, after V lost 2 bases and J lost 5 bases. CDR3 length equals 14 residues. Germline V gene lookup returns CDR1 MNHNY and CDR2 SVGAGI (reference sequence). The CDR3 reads CASSYDRGPTEAFF. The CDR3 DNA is TGTGCCAGCAGTTACGACAGGGGGCCAACTGAAGCTTTCTTT.

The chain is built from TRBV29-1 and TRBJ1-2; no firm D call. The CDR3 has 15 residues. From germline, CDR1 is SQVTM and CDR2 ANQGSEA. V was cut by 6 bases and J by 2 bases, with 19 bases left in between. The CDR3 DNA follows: TGCAGCGTCCAACCGGGCCCGCGGGGAAACTATGGCTACACCTTC. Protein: CSVQPGPRGNYGYTF.

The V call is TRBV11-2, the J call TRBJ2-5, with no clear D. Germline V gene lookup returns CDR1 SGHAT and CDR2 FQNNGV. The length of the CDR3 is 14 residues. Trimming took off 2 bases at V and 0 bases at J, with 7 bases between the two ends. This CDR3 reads CASSLWRHQETQYF. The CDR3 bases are TGTGCCAGCAGCTTATGGCGGCACCAAGAGACCCAGTACTTC.

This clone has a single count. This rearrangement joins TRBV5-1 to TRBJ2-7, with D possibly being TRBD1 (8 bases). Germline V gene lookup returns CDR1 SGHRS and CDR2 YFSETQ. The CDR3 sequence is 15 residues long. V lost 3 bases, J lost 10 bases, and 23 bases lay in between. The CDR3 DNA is TGCGCCAGCAGCTCGGACAGGGCGGGAGCGGGTGAACAGTACTTC. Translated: CASSSDRAGAGEQYF.

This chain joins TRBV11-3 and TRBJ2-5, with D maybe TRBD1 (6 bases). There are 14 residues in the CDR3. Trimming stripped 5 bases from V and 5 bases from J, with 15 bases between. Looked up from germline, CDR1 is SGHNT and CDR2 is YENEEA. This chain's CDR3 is CASSPNRVGETQYF. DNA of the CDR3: TGTGCCAGCAGCCCGAACAGGGTCGGGGAGACCCAGTACTTC.

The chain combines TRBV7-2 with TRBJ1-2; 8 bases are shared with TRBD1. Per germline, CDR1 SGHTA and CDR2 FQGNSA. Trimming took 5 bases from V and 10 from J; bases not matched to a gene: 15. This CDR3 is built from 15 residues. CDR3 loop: CASSQRFTGGAFYTF. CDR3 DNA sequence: TGTGCCAGCAGCCAACGTTTCACAGGGGGTGCTTTCTACACCTTC.

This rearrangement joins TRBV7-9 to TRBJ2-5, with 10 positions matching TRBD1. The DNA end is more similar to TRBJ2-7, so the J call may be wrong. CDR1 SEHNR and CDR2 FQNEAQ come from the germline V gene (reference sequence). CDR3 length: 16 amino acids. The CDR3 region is CASSLVGTGVYHEQYF. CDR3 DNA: TGTGCCAGCAGCTTAGTGGGGACAGGGGTTTACCACGAGCAGTACTTC.